Below are 14 T cell receptor beta chains sequenced from a single sample in a study of graft-versus-host responses after intestinal transplantation. The antigens these receptors bind are not known. The repertoire was sequenced with immunoSEQ multiplex PCR; TCRdb's copy has only in-frame clones and lacks some. This repertoire shows 130,000 or so clones, nearly 95% found once; its top ten account for approximately 0.2%. Sequenced here: unstimulated CD4+ T cells sorted from spleen or lymph node cells, sampled before intestinal transplant. Source of these receptors: a human donor who received an intestinal transplant.

The chain joins TRBV6-6 to TRBJ2-7; D is possibly TRBD2 (6 bases). The CDR3 runs to 15 residues. Trimming pared 2 bases from V and 1 base from J, leaving 12 bases between. Germline V CDR1 and CDR2: MNHNY, SVGAGI (reference sequence). The CDR3 region has the DNA TGTGCCAGCAGTTACACTGCGGGGAGTTCCTACGAGCAGTACTTC. Translated, it gives CASSYTAGSSYEQYF.

The J gene is TRBJ2-7, the V gene TRBV25-1, with 14 bases lining up with TRBD2. Unmatched junction bases numbered 7, after V lost 1 base and J lost 5 bases. Germline CDR1 is MGHDK and CDR2 is SYGVNS. The CDR3 has 17 residues. CDR3 residues: CASSESKPGLAGDEQYF. DNA of the CDR3: TGTGCCAGCAGTGAATCGAAGCCGGGACTAGCGGGAGACGAGCAGTACTTC.

This chain links TRBV15 with TRBJ2-7; D not certain. V was shortened by 3 bases and J by 2 bases, with 17 bases between the two germline ends. CDR1 is LNHNV, CDR2 YYDKDF, per germline (reference sequence). The CDR3 totals 16 residues. CDR3 protein: CATSRDLARVTYEQYF. DNA of the CDR3: TGTGCCACCAGCAGGGACCTGGCACGGGTAACCTACGAGCAGTACTTC.

This chain uses TRBV4-3 with TRBJ2-1; TRBD2 matches at 14 bases. The CDR3 covers 19 residues. Germline values: CDR1 LGHNA, CDR2 YSLEER. Trimming removed 4 bases from V and 3 bases from J; junction bases left unmatched: 11. CDR3: CASSRARTSGRMDYNEQFF. For the CDR3, the DNA is TGCGCCAGCAGCCGGGCGCGGACTAGCGGGAGGATGGACTACAATGAGCAGTTCTTC.

This chain connects TRBV5-1 to TRBJ2-7; 15 nucleotides match TRBD2. The CDR3 contains 17 residues. Germline V gene lookup returns CDR1 SGHRS and CDR2 YFSETQ. J lost 5 bases, V lost 4 bases, and 10 bases had no gene match. CDR3 in DNA: TGCGCCAGCAGCCGGACTAGCGGGAGGGCCACAGGCCACGAGCAGTACTTC. Translation gives CASSRTSGRATGHEQYF. The whole variable domain, filled in from reference TRBV5-1 and TRBJ2-7, reads KAGVTQTPRYLIKTRGQQVTLSCSPISGHRSVSWYQQTPGQGLQFLFEYFSETQRNKGNFPGRFSGRQFSNSRSEMNVSTLELGDSALYLCASSRTSGRATGHEQYFGPGTRLTVT.

J is TRBJ2-7 and V is TRBV6-5; TRBD2 is a possible D gene (7 bases). V dropped 5 bases and J dropped 3 bases, with 17 bases sitting between them. CDR1 is MNHEY, CDR2 SVGAGI, per germline. This CDR3 region has 15 residues. CDR3 protein: CASSRAQGGDYEQYF. Here the CDR3 DNA reads TGTGCCAGCAGTCGCGCACAGGGAGGGGACTACGAGCAGTACTTC.

J is TRBJ2-7 and V is TRBV15; 7 bases align to TRBD2. Trimming cost V 5 bases and J 3 bases; bases outside gene matches: 13. Germline V gives CDR1 LNHNV, CDR2 YYDKDF (reference sequence). The CDR3 consists of 16 residues. CDR3 nucleotide sequence: TGTGCCACCAGCCTAAATGTCGGGGAGGGGTACTACGAGCAGTACTTC. Its translation is CATSLNVGEGYYEQYF.

The V and J genes are TRBV28 and TRBJ1-2; D is unresolved. Trimming cost V 1 base and J 8 bases, with 11 bases left between them. The CDR3 covers 13 residues. Germline V gene lookup returns CDR1 MDHEN and CDR2 SYDVKM. The CDR3 DNA reads TGTGCCAGCAGTTTATTGAGCCCATGGGGCTACACCTTC. Translated: CASSLLSPWGYTF.

The CDR3 DNA follows: TGTGCCAGCAGGGGACTAGCGGGAGGGACCGGCGAGCAGTACTTC. Translated, it gives CASRGLAGGTGEQYF. The gene calls are TRBV6-5 and TRBJ2-7; 16 bases align to TRBD2. Germline-derived CDR1 and CDR2 are MNHEY and SVGAGI. The CDR3 totals 15 residues. V was pared by 6 bases and J by 6 bases, with 5 bases of the junction left unmatched.

The chain joins TRBV7-2 to TRBJ1-1; D possibly corresponds to TRBD1 (5 bases). V shed 6 bases and J shed 0 bases, with 11 bases lying between them. The CDR3 has 14 amino acids. CDR1 is SGHTA, CDR2 FQGNSA, per germline. CDR3 sequence: CASRRGVMNTEAFF. Written as DNA, the CDR3 is TGTGCCAGCAGAAGAGGGGTTATGAACACTGAAGCTTTCTTT. Looking up the rest from reference TRBV7-2 and TRBJ1-1 gives the full variable domain: GAGVSQSPSNKVTEKGKDVELRCDPISGHTALYWYRQSLGQGLEFLIYFQGNSAPDKSGLPSDRFSAERTGGSVSTLTIQRTQQEDSAVYLCASRRGVMNTEAFFGQGTRLTVV.

The chain is built from TRBV5-4 and TRBJ2-3; tentatively, D is TRBD1 (5 bases). The CDR3 totals 15 residues. Looked up from germline, CDR1 is SGHNT and CDR2 is YYREEE (reference sequence). V was pared by 3 bases and J by 6 bases, with 17 bases between. This chain's CDR3 is CASSWGARSKDTQYF. The DNA for the CDR3 is TGTGCCAGCAGCTGGGGCGCGAGGTCCAAGGATACGCAGTATTTT.

The chain is built from TRBV4-1 and TRBJ1-2; D gene unclear. V dropped 0 bases and J dropped 4 bases, with 9 bases sitting between them. The CDR3 loop spans 14 amino acids. Germline CDR1 and CDR2: MGHRA and YSYEKL. Written as DNA, the CDR3 is TGCGCCAGCAGCCAAGATCGGAAATCCTATGGCTACACCTTC. This translates into CASSQDRKSYGYTF.

The chain couples TRBV4-1 to TRBJ1-5; D ambiguous. This CDR3 is 13 amino acids long. CDR1 is MGHRA, CDR2 YSYEKL, per germline. Trimming took off 2 bases at V and 5 bases at J, with 7 bases between the two ends. CDR3 in DNA: TGCGCCAGCAGCCAAAACCGGGATCAGCCCCAGCATTTT. It encodes CASSQNRDQPQHF.

The V call is TRBV5-4, the J call TRBJ2-7; D is ambiguous. CDR1 and CDR2 from the germline V gene are SGHNT and YYREEE (reference sequence). The V end was cut by 4 bases, the J end by 0 bases, with 14 bases between. CDR3 length: 15 amino acids. The CDR3 protein is CASSIGLGFSYEQYF. As DNA, the CDR3 is TGTGCCAGCAGCATCGGTTTAGGTTTCTCCTACGAGCAGTACTTC.